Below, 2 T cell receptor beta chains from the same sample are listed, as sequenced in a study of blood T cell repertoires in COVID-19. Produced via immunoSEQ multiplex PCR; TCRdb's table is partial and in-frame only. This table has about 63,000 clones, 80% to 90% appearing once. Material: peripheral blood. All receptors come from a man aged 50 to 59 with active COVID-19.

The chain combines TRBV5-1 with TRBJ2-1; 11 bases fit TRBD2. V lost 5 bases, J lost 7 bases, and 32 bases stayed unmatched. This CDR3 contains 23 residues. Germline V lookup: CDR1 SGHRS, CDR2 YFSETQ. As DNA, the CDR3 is TGCGCCAGCAGGTTCGGACAGGGGCTAAGGACTAGCGGGCCCCTTGGCTCTCGTAATGAGCAGTTCTTC. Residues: CASRFGQGLRTSGPLGSRNEQFF.

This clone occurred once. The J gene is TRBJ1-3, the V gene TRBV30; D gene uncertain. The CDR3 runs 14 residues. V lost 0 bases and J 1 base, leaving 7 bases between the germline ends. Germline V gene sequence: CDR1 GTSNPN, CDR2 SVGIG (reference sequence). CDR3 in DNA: TGTGCCTGGAGTGTTACGGGATCTGGAAACACCATATATTTT. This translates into CAWSVTGSGNTIYF.